This entry lists 21 T cell receptor beta chains sequenced from one sample in a study of CD8 T cells in ankylosing spondylitis. MiXCR, applied by TCRdb to the 5' RACE reads, yields one record per CDR3 protein. The sample lists roughly 130,000 distinct CDR3 sequences, approximately 8.4% occurring once. The material sequenced was synovial fluid, either unsorted or a sorted T cell fraction (not recorded which). The receptors shown here come from a male donor with ankylosing spondylitis.

The chain has TRBV3-1 and TRBJ2-3; TRBD2 agrees at 9 bases. Germline CDR1 reads LGHDT; CDR2 reads YNNKEL (reference sequence). The V and J ends lost 0 bases and 0 bases, in that order; junction bases with no gene match: 4. The CDR3 has 17 residues. CDR3 in DNA: TGTGCCAGCAGCCAAGAAGTAGCGGGGGCTAGCACAGATACGCAGTATTTT. Its translation: CASSQEVAGASTDTQYF.

This clonotype was found a few times. The V and J genes are TRBV7-9 and TRBJ2-7; 9 bases align to TRBD1. Germline V gene data show CDR1 as SEHNR and CDR2 as FQNEAQ (reference sequence). The CDR3 spans 13 residues. After removal of 6 bases from V and 5 bases from J, the junction contained 5 bases not matched to a gene. CDR3 bases: TGTGCCAGCAGTTCGGACAGGGGCAACGAGCAGTACTTC. Translation gives CASSSDRGNEQYF.

Note on this clonotype: Relative to the germline gene, one junction end is altered; a read error may explain this. The rearrangement joins TRBV29-1 to TRBJ1-1; D remains ambiguous. Germline lookup yields CDR1 SQVTM and CDR2 ANQGSEA. CDR3 length: 13 residues. The CDR3 region has the DNA TGCAGCGCTGAACGGGTTCAGAACACTGAAGCTTTCTTT. Amino acid sequence: CSAERVQNTEAFF.

This clonotype was seen many times. The chain is built from TRBV29-1 and TRBJ1-1; TRBD1 matches at 8 bases. V was clipped by 7 bases and J by 1 base; unmatched bases: 5. The CDR3 spans 13 residues. Per germline, CDR1 SQVTM and CDR2 ANQGSEA. DNA of the CDR3: TGCAGCGCCAGGGGACAGGAGAACACTGAAGCTTTCTTT. It translates to CSARGQENTEAFF.

There are many counts of this clonotype. The chain links TRBV11-2 to TRBJ2-3; TRBD1 agrees at 8 bases. V was pared by 5 bases and J by 6 bases, with 4 bases of the junction left unmatched. The CDR3 consists of 13 residues. Germline CDR1 is SGHAT and CDR2 is FQNNGV. CDR3 region: CASSRDRGDTQYF. CDR3 in DNA: TGTGCCAGCAGCCGAGACAGGGGCGATACGCAGTATTTT.

The J gene is TRBJ2-1, the V gene TRBV12-3 or TRBV12-4; 9 positions match TRBD2. There are 18 residues in the CDR3. CDR3 in DNA: TGTACCATCAGTTTAGCGCGACTCAGCGGGAGGTCTTACAATGAGCAGTTCTTC. Its translation: CTISLARLSGRSYNEQFF.

This clonotype was detected many times. The CDR3 region is CASSSTPGQGITYTF. CDR3 in DNA: TGTGCCAGCAGCTCTACTCCGGGACAGGGGATCACTTACACCTTC. The V and J genes are TRBV7-2 and TRBJ1-2, with TRBD1 identical over 10 bases. With V trimmed by 4 bases and J by 11 bases, 13 bases remained unmatched. The CDR3 consists of 15 residues. From germline, CDR1 is SGHTA and CDR2 FQGNSA.

The genes are TRBV4-3 and TRBJ2-1; 7 bases line up with TRBD2. The CDR3 covers 16 residues. V shed 0 bases, J shed 12 bases, and the junction held 14 bases outside the gene matches. Germline V gene sequence: CDR1 LGHNA, CDR2 YSLEER. For the CDR3, the DNA is TGCGCCAGCAGCCAAGATGGTCTATATGGGGGGGGTGGGCAGTTCTTC. This encodes CASSQDGLYGGGGQFF.

This clonotype was counted ten times or more. This rearrangement joins TRBV7-8 to TRBJ1-5; D remains unclear. This CDR3 is built from 14 residues. V was clipped by 4 bases and J by 2 bases, with 9 bases between them. The germline V gene encodes CDR1 SGHVS and CDR2 FQNEAQ. This CDR3 reads CASSWKGGNQPQHF. The CDR3 region has the DNA TGTGCCAGCAGCTGGAAGGGCGGCAATCAGCCCCAGCATTTT.

This clonotype was counted many times. The rearrangement uses TRBV6-2 or TRBV6-3 and TRBJ2-4; 8 nucleotides match TRBD2. Germline CDR1 and CDR2: MNHEY and SVGEGT. Unmatched junction bases numbered 11, after V lost 6 bases and J lost 7 bases. The CDR3 runs 15 residues. This CDR3 is CASSPLAGGVNIQYF. The CDR3 DNA follows: TGTGCCAGCAGCCCCCTAGCGGGCGGCGTTAACATTCAGTACTTC.

This clonotype was detected many times. The J gene is TRBJ2-5, the V gene TRBV9, with D possibly TRBD2 on 5 matching bases. Germline CDR1 is SGDLS and CDR2 is YYNGEE. V was pared by 0 bases and J by 1 base, with 16 bases between. The CDR3 contains 17 residues. The CDR3 coding sequence is TGTGCCAGCAGCGTAGGTCTAGCCGTCGGCGGCCAAGAGACCCAGTACTTC. Amino acids: CASSVGLAVGGQETQYF.

This CDR3 is CSASVSGGSYEQYF. In DNA form, the CDR3 reads TGCAGTGCTAGTGTGAGCGGGGGCTCCTACGAGCAGTACTTC. V is TRBV20-1 and J is TRBJ2-7, with TRBD2 identical over 8 bases. The V segment lost 3 bases and the J segment 0 bases; nucleotides outside the gene matches: 4. Germline assignment: CDR1 DFQATT and CDR2 SNEGSKA (reference sequence). CDR3 length equals 14 residues.

The chain links TRBV20-1 to TRBJ2-3, with 7 bases fitting TRBD2. The CDR3 sequence is 14 residues long. V lost 1 base to trimming and J lost 3 bases; unmatched junction nucleotides: 4. Germline V gene lookup returns CDR1 DFQATT and CDR2 SNEGSKA (reference sequence). In DNA, the CDR3 is TGCAGTGCTAGAGGGGCGGGGGAAACAGATACGCAGTATTTT. Protein sequence: CSARGAGETDTQYF.

This clonotype was recorded at least ten times. V gene TRBV18 combines with J gene TRBJ1-5; D ambiguous. Germline V gene sequence: CDR1 KGHSH, CDR2 LQKENI. V lost 5 bases, J lost 0 bases, and 8 bases lay in between. The CDR3 runs 14 residues. The CDR3 region is CASSRLTSNQPQHF. The CDR3 DNA follows: TGTGCCAGCTCAAGACTGACTAGCAATCAGCCCCAGCATTTT.

Worth noting for this clonotype: Possible read error: a much larger clone is one base away. The CDR3 sequence: CASNSPGSYEQYF. The CDR3 coding sequence is TGCGCCAGCAACTCCCCCGGCTCCTACGAGCAGTACTTC. The chain recombines TRBV5-1 with TRBJ2-7; no reliable D call. V shed 6 bases and J shed 0 bases, with 10 bases lying between them. This CDR3 contains 13 residues. Germline CDR1 and CDR2: SGHRS and YFSETQ.

The chain combines TRBV20-1 with TRBJ1-4; the match to TRBD1 covers 9 bases. The J segment lost 6 bases and the V segment lost 0 bases, leaving 2 bases of the junction unmatched. The germline V gene has CDR1 DFQATT and CDR2 SNEGSKA (reference sequence). The CDR3 extends over 14 amino acids. CDR3 region: CSARDHRGHEKLFF. CDR3 nucleotides: TGCAGTGCTAGAGATCACAGGGGGCATGAAAAACTGTTTTTT.

There are many counts of this clonotype. The rearrangement joins TRBV12-3 or TRBV12-4 to TRBJ1-3, with 7 bases lining up with TRBD1. Losses at the gene ends were 7 bases for V and 4 bases for J; bases not matched to a gene: 16. The CDR3 is 17 amino acids. CDR3 coding DNA: TGTGCCAGCACTTTCTTGCAGGGGGGCTCGGTGGGAAACACCATATATTTT. Amino acid sequence: CASTFLQGGSVGNTIYF.

This clonotype was seen repeatedly, ten times or more. V and J are TRBV12-3 or TRBV12-4 and TRBJ2-3, with D hard to call. The CDR3 runs to 12 residues. Trimming removed 6 bases at V and 5 bases at J, with 9 bases between. CDR3 residues: CASSLPGDTQYF. The CDR3 nucleotides read TGTGCCAGCAGCCTTCCGGGAGATACGCAGTATTTT.

This clonotype came up a few times. One end of the junction is discordant with germline, which a read error may explain. This rearrangement joins TRBV7-2 to TRBJ1-3, with unresolved D. The germline CDR1 and CDR2 sequences are SGHTA and FQGNSA. This CDR3 contains 16 residues. As DNA, the CDR3 is TGTGCCAGCAGCTTAGATAGCGGCGCCCTTGGACACACCATATATTTT. This sequence encodes CASSLDSGALGHTIYF.

The chain carries TRBV4-3 and TRBJ2-4; 7 bases agree with TRBD2. The CDR3 is 15 residues long. The V segment lost 0 bases and the J segment 5 bases; nucleotides outside the gene matches: 4. The germline V gene has CDR1 LGHNA and CDR2 YSLEER. CDR3 DNA: TGCGCCAGCAGCCAAGATGGCGGGGGAGAAAACATTCAGTACTTC. As protein: CASSQDGGGENIQYF.

The chain employs TRBV5-6 and TRBJ2-3; D possibly uses TRBD1 or TRBD2 (7 bases each). This CDR3 is 16 amino acids long. The ends were cut back, 4 bases at V and 3 bases at J, with 18 bases in the middle. Germline V gives CDR1 SGHDT, CDR2 YYEEEE. CDR3: CASSPAGGGPTDTQYF. DNA for the CDR3: TGTGCCAGCAGCCCAGCAGGGGGGGGTCCGACAGATACGCAGTATTTT.